The 19 T cell receptor beta chains presented below share a single source sample, sequenced in a study of early T cells in non-severe SARS-CoV-2 infection. TCRdb fed the 5' RACE reads into MiXCR, producing one record per CDR3 protein. Here the sample spans about 56,000 distinct CDR3 sequences, about 10% being singletons. The sample consisted of whole blood. These receptors originate from an adult who was a healthcare worker with PCR-confirmed SARS-CoV-2 infection or an uninfected control (not recorded which).

Comment on this clonotype: This may be a read error: a much more frequent sequence differs by one nucleotide. The gene calls are TRBV7-2 and TRBJ2-1, with 8 bases lining up with TRBD2. Losses at the gene ends were 1 base for V and 6 bases for J; bases not matched to a gene: 5. CDR1 is SGHTA and CDR2 is FQGNSA in the germline V gene. The CDR3 totals 15 residues. The CDR3 loop is CASSLVGTRVNEQFF. The CDR3 bases are TGTGCCAGCAGCTTAGTTGGGACTAGAGTCAATGAGCAGTTCTTC. Full variable domain (missing parts from reference TRBV7-2 and TRBJ2-1): GAGVSQSPSNKVTEKGKDVELRCDPISGHTALYWYRQSLGQGLEFLIYFQGNSAPDKSGLPSDRFSAERTGGSVSTLTIQRTQQEDSAVYLCASSLVGTRVNEQFFGPGTRLTVL.

This clonotype has a count of ten or more. The genes are TRBV20-1 and TRBJ2-7; 10 bases match TRBD2. The CDR3 consists of 13 residues. Per germline, CDR1 DFQATT and CDR2 SNEGSKA (reference sequence). V lost 4 bases, J lost 3 bases, and 3 bases stayed unmatched. The DNA of the CDR3 is TGCAGTGCTACGCTAGCGGGAGTCTACGAGCAGTACTTC. This gives the protein CSATLAGVYEQYF.

At least ten counts were recorded for this clonotype. The chain recombines TRBV20-1 with TRBJ1-1; no reliable D call. CDR1 is DFQATT, CDR2 SNEGSKA, per germline (reference sequence). Trimming shortened V by 3 bases and J by 4 bases, and 18 bases separated the two germline ends. The CDR3 sequence is 15 residues long. CDR3 nucleotide sequence: TGCAGTGCTAGTTTTCCGACCCTTAGTGGCACTGAAGCTTTCTTT. Translated, it gives CSASFPTLSGTEAFF.

This clonotype appeared a few times. In DNA form, the CDR3 reads TGTGCCAGCAGCAGACAGGGGGCGGATACAGATACGCAGTATTTT. This encodes CASSRQGADTDTQYF. The chain recombines TRBV11-2 with TRBJ2-3; 10 bases map to TRBD1. CDR1 and CDR2 (germline): SGHAT, FQNNGV. V lost 5 bases and J lost 3; bases outside the gene matches: 5. There are 15 residues in the CDR3.

CDR3 coding DNA: TGTGCCAGCAGTGCGGGACAGGACGGAACCCTCCACTTT. Protein: CASSAGQDGTLHF. The V gene is TRBV2, the J gene TRBJ1-6; 8 nucleotides agree with TRBD1. Per the germline V gene, CDR1 is SNHLY and CDR2 is FYNNEI. The CDR3 has 13 residues. The junction had 7 bases not matched to a gene; V was cut back by 4 bases and J by 14 bases.

This sequence joins TRBV3-1 and TRBJ2-7; the D gene is possibly TRBD2 (5 bases). The germline V gene has CDR1 LGHDT and CDR2 YNNKEL (reference sequence). The CDR3 extends over 11 amino acids. Between the trimmed V and J ends, which lost 3 bases and 7 bases, there was a span of 7 bases. CDR3 in DNA: TGTGCCAGCAGCCAGGAGCGGGAGCAGTACTTC. This translates into CASSQEREQYF.

This clonotype was counted ten times or more. V usage is TRBV12-3 or TRBV12-4 and J usage is TRBJ2-1; no reliable D call. This CDR3 contains 10 residues. Trimming took off 8 bases at V and 7 bases at J, with 6 bases between the two ends. CDR3 region: CASRGNEQFF. The CDR3 DNA follows: TGTGCCAGCCGTGGAAATGAGCAGTTCTTC.

The gene calls are TRBV7-2 and TRBJ2-2; 9 bases are shared with TRBD2. The germline CDR1 and CDR2 sequences are SGHTA and FQGNSA. Trimming removed 2 bases from V and 5 bases from J; junction bases left unmatched: 6. The CDR3 sequence is 16 residues long. The CDR3 is CASSLRGLAGTGELFF. CDR3 bases: TGTGCCAGCAGCTTAAGAGGGCTAGCGGGGACCGGGGAGCTGTTTTTT.

This clonotype was found many times. V usage is TRBV4-2 and J usage is TRBJ1-1; no definite D call. This CDR3 contains 14 residues. The germline V gene has CDR1 LGHNA and CDR2 YNFKEQ. V was clipped by 6 bases and J by 11 bases, with 22 bases between them. CDR3 coding DNA: TGTGCCAGCAGGAGCTTTACAGCGTCCTGGGAGGCTTTCTTT. Translating it yields CASRSFTASWEAFF.

Many counts were recorded for this clonotype. V gene TRBV19 combines with J gene TRBJ2-7; 9 bases line up with TRBD2. The CDR3 sequence is 14 residues long. Germline V gene sequence: CDR1 LNHDA, CDR2 SQIVND (reference sequence). The J segment lost 5 bases and the V segment lost 6 bases, leaving 8 bases of the junction unmatched. In DNA, the CDR3 is TGTGCCAGTAGCATTAGCGGGAGCCCCCACGAGCAGTACTTC. Protein sequence: CASSISGSPHEQYF.

DNA for the CDR3: TGTGCCAGCAGCTTGGGACACGAACCTTATTCACCCCTCCACTTT. This codes for CASSLGHEPYSPLHF. The chain combines TRBV6-2 or TRBV6-3 with TRBJ1-6; possibly TRBD1 for D (6 bases). CDR1 is MNHEY and CDR2 is SVGEGT in the germline V gene. This CDR3 region has 15 residues. V shed 6 bases and J shed 8 bases, with 17 bases lying between them.

The CDR3, as DNA: TGTGCCAGCAGCTTACAATCGGCGGGAGGGAAAAACATTCAGTACTTC. Translated, it gives CASSLQSAGGKNIQYF. The chain has TRBV7-2 and TRBJ2-4; TRBD2 matches 9 bases. The CDR3 consists of 16 residues. Per germline, CDR1 SGHTA and CDR2 FQGNSA. V shed 2 bases and J 4 bases; nucleotides not matched to a gene: 6.

The V call is TRBV6-6, the J call TRBJ1-2, with D tentatively TRBD1 (6 bases). Trimming left V 0 bases short and J 3 bases short, with 11 bases between. The CDR3 runs to 15 residues. CDR1 is MNHNY, CDR2 SVGAGI, per germline (reference sequence). This CDR3 is CASSYSGGGDYGYTF. CDR3 DNA sequence: TGTGCCAGCAGTTACTCGGGAGGGGGGGACTATGGCTACACCTTC.

This clonotype was seen ten or more times. This chain connects TRBV5-1 to TRBJ2-2, with TRBD1 matching 12 bases. The junction had 4 bases not matched to a gene; V was cut back by 4 bases and J by 3 bases. The germline V gene has CDR1 SGHRS and CDR2 YFSETQ. CDR3 length: 16 residues. The CDR3 sequence: CASSAGDRGHTGELFF. CDR3 bases: TGCGCCAGCAGCGCAGGGGACAGGGGGCACACCGGGGAGCTGTTTTTT.

This clonotype was recorded many times. The chain carries TRBV6-2 or TRBV6-3 and TRBJ2-1, with D maybe TRBD2 (6 bases). The germline V gene has CDR1 MNHEY and CDR2 SVGEGT. CDR3 length equals 14 residues. The V end lost 5 bases, the J end lost 6 bases, and 14 bases lay between the germline ends. As DNA, the CDR3 is TGTGCCAGCAGTCGACTACTCGGGGGCAATGAGCAGTTCTTC. The encoded protein is CASSRLLGGNEQFF.

V and J are TRBV20-1 and TRBJ1-2; D ambiguous. V was pared by 3 bases and J by 0 bases, with 11 bases between. The CDR3 covers 14 residues. Germline CDR1 is DFQATT and CDR2 is SNEGSKA (reference sequence). CDR3 loop: CSASSGIANYGYTF. As DNA, the CDR3 is TGCAGTGCTAGCTCCGGGATAGCTAACTATGGCTACACCTTC.

This clonotype was observed many times. The chain has TRBV5-4 and TRBJ2-2; TRBD2 matches 11 bases. The CDR3 sequence is 15 residues long. The V and J ends lost 2 bases and 9 bases, in that order; junction bases with no gene match: 6. Germline CDR1 SGHNT, CDR2 YYREEE (reference sequence). The CDR3 loop reads CASSFSGLAERELFF. In DNA, the CDR3 is TGTGCCAGCAGCTTTTCGGGACTAGCGGAGCGGGAGCTGTTTTTT.

The chain has TRBV27 and TRBJ2-1; 14 nucleotides agree with TRBD2. The J segment lost 9 bases and the V segment lost 5 bases, leaving 9 bases of the junction unmatched. Germline V lookup: CDR1 MNHEY, CDR2 SMNVEV (reference sequence). This CDR3 has 16 residues. This CDR3 is CASSQGTSGSSGEQFF. CDR3 DNA sequence: TGTGCCAGCAGTCAGGGGACTAGCGGGAGTTCCGGTGAGCAGTTCTTC.

This clonotype was counted many times. The genes are TRBV6-4 and TRBJ2-5; 13 nucleotides align to TRBD2. Germline loops: CDR1 MRHNA, CDR2 SNTAGT. The trim removed 5 bases at V and 4 bases at J, leaving 10 bases unmatched. This CDR3 region has 17 residues. CDR3 DNA: TGTGCCAGCAGTCCCTGGACTAGCGGGAGAATCGCAGAGACCCAGTACTTC. It encodes CASSPWTSGRIAETQYF.